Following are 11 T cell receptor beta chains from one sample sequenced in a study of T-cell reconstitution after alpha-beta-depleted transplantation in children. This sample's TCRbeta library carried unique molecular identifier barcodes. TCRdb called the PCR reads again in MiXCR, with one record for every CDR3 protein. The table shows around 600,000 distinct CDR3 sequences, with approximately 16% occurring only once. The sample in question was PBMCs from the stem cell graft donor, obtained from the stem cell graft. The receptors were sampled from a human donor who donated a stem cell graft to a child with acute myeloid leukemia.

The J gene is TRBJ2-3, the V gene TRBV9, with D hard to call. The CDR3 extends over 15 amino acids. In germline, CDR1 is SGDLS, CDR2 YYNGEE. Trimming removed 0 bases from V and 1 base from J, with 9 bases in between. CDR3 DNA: TGTGCCAGCAGCGTAGGACTTGGCGGCACAGATACGCAGTATTTT. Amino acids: CASSVGLGGTDTQYF.

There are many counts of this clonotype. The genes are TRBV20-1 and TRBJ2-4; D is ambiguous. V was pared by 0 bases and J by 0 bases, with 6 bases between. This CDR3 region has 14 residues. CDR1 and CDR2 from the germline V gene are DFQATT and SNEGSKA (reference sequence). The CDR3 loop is CSARDGLAKNIQYF. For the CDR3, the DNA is TGCAGTGCTAGAGATGGCCTAGCCAAAAACATTCAGTACTTC.

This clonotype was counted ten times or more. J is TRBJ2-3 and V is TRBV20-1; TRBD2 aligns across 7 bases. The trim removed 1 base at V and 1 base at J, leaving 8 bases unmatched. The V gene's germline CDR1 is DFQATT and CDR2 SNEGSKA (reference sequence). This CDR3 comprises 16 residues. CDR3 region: CSARGSGSGGTDTQYF. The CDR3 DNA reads TGCAGTGCTAGAGGTTCCGGGAGCGGGGGCACAGATACGCAGTATTTT.

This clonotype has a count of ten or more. CDR3 DNA sequence: TGTGCCAGCAGTGTACTAGCGGGGGAAAACATTCAGTACTTC. Its translation is CASSVLAGENIQYF. This sequence joins TRBV12-3 or TRBV12-4 and TRBJ2-4; 11 nucleotides align to TRBD2. V trimming: 5 bases; J trimming: 5 bases; junction bases outside the gene matches: 2. The CDR3 sequence is 14 residues long.

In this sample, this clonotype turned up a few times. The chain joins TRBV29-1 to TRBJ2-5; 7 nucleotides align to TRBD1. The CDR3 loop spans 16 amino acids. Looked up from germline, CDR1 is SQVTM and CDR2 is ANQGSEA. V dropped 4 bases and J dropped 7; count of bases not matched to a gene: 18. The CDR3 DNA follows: TGCAGCGTTGGGGACAGATACCTCGACGGCGGAGGGACCCAGTACTTC. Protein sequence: CSVGDRYLDGGGTQYF.

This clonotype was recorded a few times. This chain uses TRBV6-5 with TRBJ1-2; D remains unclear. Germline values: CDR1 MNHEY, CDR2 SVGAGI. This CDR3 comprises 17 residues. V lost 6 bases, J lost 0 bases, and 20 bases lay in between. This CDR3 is CASRRQPGGNTNYGYTF. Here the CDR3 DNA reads TGTGCCAGCAGGAGGCAGCCAGGTGGTAATACTAACTATGGCTACACCTTC.

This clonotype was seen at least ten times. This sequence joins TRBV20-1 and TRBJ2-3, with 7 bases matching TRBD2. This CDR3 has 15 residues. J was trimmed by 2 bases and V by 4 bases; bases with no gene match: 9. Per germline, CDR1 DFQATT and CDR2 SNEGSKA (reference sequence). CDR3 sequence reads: CSATTGGGVTDTQYF. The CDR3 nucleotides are TGCAGTGCTACGACGGGAGGCGGGGTCACAGATACGCAGTATTTT.

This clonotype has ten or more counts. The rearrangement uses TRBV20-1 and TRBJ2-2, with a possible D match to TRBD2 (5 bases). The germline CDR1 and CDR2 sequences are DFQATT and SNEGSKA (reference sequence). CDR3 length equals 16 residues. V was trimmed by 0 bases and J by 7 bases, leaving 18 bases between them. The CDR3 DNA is TGCAGTGCTAGAGATCGCGGGCCACTAAGCGTCGGGGAGCTGTTTTTT. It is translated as CSARDRGPLSVGELFF.

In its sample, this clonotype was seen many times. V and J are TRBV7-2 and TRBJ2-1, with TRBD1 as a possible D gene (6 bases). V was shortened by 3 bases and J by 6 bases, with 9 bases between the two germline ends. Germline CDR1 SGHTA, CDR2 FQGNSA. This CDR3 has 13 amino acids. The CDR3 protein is CASSFTGTNEQFF. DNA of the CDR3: TGTGCCAGCAGCTTTACAGGGACCAATGAGCAGTTCTTC.

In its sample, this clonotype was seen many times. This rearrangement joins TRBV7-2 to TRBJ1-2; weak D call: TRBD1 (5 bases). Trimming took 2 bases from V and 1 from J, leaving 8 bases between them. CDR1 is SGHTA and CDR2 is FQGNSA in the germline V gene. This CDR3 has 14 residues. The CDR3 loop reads CASSLHRSNYGYTF. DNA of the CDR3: TGTGCCAGCAGCTTACACAGGAGTAACTATGGCTACACCTTC.

CDR3 sequence (DNA): TGCAGTGCTAGAATCGGCGCACAGAACACTGAAGCTTTCTTT. This sequence encodes CSARIGAQNTEAFF. This sequence joins TRBV20-1 and TRBJ1-1; D uncertain. The ends were cut back, 2 bases at V and 1 base at J, with 11 bases in the middle. This CDR3 region has 14 residues. Germline lookup yields CDR1 DFQATT and CDR2 SNEGSKA (reference sequence).